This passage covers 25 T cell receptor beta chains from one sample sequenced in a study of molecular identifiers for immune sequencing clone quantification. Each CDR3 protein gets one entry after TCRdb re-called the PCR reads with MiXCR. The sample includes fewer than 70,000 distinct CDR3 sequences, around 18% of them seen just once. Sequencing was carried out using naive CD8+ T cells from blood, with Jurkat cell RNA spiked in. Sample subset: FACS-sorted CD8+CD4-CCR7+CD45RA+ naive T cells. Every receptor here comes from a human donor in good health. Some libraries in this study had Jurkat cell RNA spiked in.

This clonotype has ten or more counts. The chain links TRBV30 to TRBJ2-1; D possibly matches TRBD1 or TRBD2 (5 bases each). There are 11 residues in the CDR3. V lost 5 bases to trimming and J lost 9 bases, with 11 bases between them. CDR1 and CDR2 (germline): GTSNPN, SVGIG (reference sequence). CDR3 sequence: CAWGRGGEQFF. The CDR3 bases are TGTGCCTGGGGGCGTGGGGGTGAGCAGTTCTTC.

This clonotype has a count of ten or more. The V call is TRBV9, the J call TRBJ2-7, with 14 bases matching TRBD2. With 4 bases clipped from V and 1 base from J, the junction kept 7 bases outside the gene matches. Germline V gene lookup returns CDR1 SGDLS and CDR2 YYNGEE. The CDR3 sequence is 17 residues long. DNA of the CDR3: TGTGCCAGCAGCACGGGACTAGCGGGAGACCTGTCCTACGAGCAGTACTTC. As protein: CASSTGLAGDLSYEQYF.

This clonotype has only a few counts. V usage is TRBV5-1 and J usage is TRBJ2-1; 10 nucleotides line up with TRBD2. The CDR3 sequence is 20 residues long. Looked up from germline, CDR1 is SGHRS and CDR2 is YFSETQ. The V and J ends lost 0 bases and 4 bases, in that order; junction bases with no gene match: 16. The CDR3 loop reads CASSLVGHPAGGPSYNEQFF. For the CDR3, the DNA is TGCGCCAGCAGCTTGGTCGGACACCCAGCGGGAGGGCCTAGTTACAATGAGCAGTTCTTC. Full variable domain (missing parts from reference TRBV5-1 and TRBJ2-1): KAGVTQTPRYLIKTRGQQVTLSCSPISGHRSVSWYQQTPGQGLQFLFEYFSETQRNKGNFPGRFSGRQFSNSRSEMNVSTLELGDSALYLCASSLVGHPAGGPSYNEQFFGPGTRLTVL.

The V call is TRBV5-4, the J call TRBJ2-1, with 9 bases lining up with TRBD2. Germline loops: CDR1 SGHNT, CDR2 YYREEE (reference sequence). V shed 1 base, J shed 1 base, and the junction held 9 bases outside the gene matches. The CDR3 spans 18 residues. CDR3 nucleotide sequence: TGTGCCAGCAGCTTGAGGGGTCTAGCGGGAATTTCCTACAATGAGCAGTTCTTC. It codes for CASSLRGLAGISYNEQFF.

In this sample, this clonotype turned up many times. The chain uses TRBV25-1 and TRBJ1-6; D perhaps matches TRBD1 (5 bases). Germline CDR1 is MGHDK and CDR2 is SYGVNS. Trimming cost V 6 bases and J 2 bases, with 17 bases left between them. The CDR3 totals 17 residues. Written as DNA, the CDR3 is TGTGCCAGCAGCCCCTCCTACGGGACGCCCTATAATTCACCCCTCCACTTT. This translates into CASSPSYGTPYNSPLHF.

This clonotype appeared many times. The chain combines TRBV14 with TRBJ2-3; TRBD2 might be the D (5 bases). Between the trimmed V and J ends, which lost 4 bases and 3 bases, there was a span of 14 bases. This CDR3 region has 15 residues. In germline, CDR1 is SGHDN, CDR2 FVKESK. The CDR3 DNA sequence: TGTGCCAGCAGCCTCCGGACTTCGAGTACAGATACGCAGTATTTT. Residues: CASSLRTSSTDTQYF.

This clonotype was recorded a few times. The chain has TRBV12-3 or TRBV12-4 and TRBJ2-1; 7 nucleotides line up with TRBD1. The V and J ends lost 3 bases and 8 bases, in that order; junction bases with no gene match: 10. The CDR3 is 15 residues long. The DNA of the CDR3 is TGTGCCAGCAGTTTCGCTGCGACAGGGTATGATGAGCAGTTCTTC. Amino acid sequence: CASSFAATGYDEQFF.

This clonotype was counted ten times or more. In DNA, the CDR3 is TGTGCCAACAGGGGGGGGACAGAGCCGCAGTATTTT. Amino acid sequence: CANRGGTEPQYF. The V gene is TRBV7-9, the J gene TRBJ2-3; weak D call: TRBD1 (8 bases). Germline values: CDR1 SEHNR, CDR2 FQNEAQ (reference sequence). The CDR3 sequence is 12 residues long. With 10 bases removed from V and 10 bases from J, the gap between germline ends came to 18 bases.

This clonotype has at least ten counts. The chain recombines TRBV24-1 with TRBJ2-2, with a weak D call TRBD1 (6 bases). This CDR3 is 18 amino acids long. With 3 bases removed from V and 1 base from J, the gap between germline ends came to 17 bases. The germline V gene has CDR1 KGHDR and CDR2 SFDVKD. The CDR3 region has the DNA TGTGCCACCAGTGATCCGGAGGCAGGGGATGTGAACACCGGGGAGCTGTTTTTT. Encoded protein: CATSDPEAGDVNTGELFF.

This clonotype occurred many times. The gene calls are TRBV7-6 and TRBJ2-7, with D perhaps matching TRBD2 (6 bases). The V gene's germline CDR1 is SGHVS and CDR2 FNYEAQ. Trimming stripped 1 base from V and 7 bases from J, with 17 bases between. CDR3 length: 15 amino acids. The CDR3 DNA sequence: TGTGCCAGCAGCTTAGTAAAGGGCGGGGAGTTAGAGCAGTACTTC. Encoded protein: CASSLVKGGELEQYF. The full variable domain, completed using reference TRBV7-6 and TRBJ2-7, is GAGVSQSPRYKVTKRGQDVALRCDPISGHVSLYWYRQALGQGPEFLTYFNYEAQQDKSGLPNDRFSAERPEGSISTLTIQRTEQRDSAMYRCASSLVKGGELEQYFGPGTRLTVT.

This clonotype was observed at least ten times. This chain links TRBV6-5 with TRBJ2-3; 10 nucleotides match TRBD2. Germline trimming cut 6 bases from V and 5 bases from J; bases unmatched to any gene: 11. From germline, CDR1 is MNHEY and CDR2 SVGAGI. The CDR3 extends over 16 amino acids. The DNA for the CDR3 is TGTGCCAGCAGCCCCGGGACTAGCGTTCCTCTAGATACGCAGTATTTT. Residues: CASSPGTSVPLDTQYF.

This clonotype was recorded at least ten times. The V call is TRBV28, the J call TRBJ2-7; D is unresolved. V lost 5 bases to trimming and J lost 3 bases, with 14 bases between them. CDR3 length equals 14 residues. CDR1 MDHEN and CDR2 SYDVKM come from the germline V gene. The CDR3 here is CASSHSILSYEQYF. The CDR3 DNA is TGTGCCAGCAGTCACTCGATTCTCAGCTACGAGCAGTACTTC.

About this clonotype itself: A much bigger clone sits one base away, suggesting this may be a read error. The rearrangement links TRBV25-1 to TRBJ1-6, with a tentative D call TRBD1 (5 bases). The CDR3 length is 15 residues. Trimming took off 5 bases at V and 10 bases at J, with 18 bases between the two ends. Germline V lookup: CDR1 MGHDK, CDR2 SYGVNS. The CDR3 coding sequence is TGTGCCAGCAGTCCTTTTTCGGGGGGGAGCTCACCCCTCCACTTT. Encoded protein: CASSPFSGGSSPLHF. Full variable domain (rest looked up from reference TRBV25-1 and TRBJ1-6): EADIYQTPRYLVIGTGKKITLECSQTMGHDKMYWYQQDPGMELHLIHYSYGVNSTEKGDLSSESTVSRIRTEHFPLTLESARPSHTSQYLCASSPFSGGSSPLHFGNGTRLTVT.

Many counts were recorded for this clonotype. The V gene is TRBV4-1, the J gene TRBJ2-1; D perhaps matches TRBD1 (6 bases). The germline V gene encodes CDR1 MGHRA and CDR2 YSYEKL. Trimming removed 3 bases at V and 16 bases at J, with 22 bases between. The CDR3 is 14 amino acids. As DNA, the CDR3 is TGCGCCAGCAGCCAGAGGTTAGATCGCACAGGGTTTTTCTTC. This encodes CASSQRLDRTGFFF.

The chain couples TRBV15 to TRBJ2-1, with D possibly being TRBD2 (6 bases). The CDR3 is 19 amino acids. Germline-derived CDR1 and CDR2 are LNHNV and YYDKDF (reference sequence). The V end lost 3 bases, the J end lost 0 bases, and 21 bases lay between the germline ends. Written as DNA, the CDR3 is TGTGCCACCAGCAGGGATCCCCTCCTGGCGGGAAACTCCTACAATGAGCAGTTCTTC. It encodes CATSRDPLLAGNSYNEQFF.

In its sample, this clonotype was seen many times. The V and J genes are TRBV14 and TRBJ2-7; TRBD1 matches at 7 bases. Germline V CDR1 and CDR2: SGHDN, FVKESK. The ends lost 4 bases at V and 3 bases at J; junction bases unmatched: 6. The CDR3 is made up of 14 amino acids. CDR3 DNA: TGTGCCAGCAGCCCCAAGGGGGCTGGCTACGAGCAGTACTTC. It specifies CASSPKGAGYEQYF. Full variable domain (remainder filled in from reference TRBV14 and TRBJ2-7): EAGVTQFPSHSVIEKGQTVTLRCDPISGHDNLYWYRRVMGKEIKFLLHFVKESKQDESGMPNNRFLAERTGGTYSTLKVQPAELEDSGVYFCASSPKGAGYEQYFGPGTRLTVT.

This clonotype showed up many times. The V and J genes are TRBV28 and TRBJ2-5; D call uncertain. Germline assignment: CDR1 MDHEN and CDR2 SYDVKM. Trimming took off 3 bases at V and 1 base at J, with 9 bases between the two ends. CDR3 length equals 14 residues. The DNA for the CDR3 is TGTGCCAGCAGTTTTGCCCAGCCCCAAGAGACCCAGTACTTC. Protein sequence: CASSFAQPQETQYF.

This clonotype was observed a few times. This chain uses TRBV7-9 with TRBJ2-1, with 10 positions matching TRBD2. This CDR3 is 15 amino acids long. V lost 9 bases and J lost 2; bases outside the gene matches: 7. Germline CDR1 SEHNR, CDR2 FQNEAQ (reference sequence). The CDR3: CASLALAGAYNEQFF. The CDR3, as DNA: TGTGCCAGTCTGGCCCTAGCGGGGGCCTACAATGAGCAGTTCTTC.

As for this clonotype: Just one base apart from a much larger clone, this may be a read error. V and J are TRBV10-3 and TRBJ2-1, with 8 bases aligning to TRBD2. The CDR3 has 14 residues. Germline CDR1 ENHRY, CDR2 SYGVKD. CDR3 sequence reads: CAIRASGYYNEQSF. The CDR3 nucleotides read TGTGCCATCCGGGCTAGCGGGTACTACAATGAGCAGTCCTTC.

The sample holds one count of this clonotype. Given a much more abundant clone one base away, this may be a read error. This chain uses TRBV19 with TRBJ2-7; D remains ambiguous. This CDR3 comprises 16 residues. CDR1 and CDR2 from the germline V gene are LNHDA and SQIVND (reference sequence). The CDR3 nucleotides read TGTGCCAGTAGTGCAACTCTGACGGATCCCTCATACGAGCGGTACTTC. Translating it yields CASSATLTDPSYERYF.

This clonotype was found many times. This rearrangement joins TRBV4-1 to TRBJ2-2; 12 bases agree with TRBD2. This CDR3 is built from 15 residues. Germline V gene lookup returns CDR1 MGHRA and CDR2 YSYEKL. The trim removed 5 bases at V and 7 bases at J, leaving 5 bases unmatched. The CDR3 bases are TGCGCCAGCAGCTCGACTAGCGGGAGTAGCGGGGAGCTGTTTTTT. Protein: CASSSTSGSSGELFF.

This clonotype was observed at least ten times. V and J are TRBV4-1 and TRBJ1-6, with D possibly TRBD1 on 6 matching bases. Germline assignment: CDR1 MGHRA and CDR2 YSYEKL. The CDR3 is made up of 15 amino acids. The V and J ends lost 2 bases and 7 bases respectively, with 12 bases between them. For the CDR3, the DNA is TGCGCCAGCAGCCAACGTGCAGGGGACAATTCACCCCTCCACTTT. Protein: CASSQRAGDNSPLHF.

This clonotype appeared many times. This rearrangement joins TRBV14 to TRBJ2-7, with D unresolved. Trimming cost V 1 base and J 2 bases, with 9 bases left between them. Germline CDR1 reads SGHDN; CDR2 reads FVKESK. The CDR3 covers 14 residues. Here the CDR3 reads CASSQVSVTYEQYF. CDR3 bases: TGTGCCAGCAGCCAAGTGTCAGTCACCTACGAGCAGTACTTC.

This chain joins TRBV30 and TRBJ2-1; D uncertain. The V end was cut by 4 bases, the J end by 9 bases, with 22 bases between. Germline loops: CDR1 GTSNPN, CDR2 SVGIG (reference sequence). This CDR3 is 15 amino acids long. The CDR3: CAWKFVLPGGGEQFF. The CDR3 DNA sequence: TGTGCCTGGAAATTCGTGCTACCCGGTGGTGGTGAGCAGTTCTTC. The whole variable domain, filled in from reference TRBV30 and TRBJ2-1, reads SQTIHQWPATLVQPVGSPLSLECTVEGTSNPNLYWYRQAAGRGLQLLFYSVGIGQISSEVPQNLSASRPQDRQFILSSKKLLLSDSGFYLCAWKFVLPGGGEQFFGPGTRLTVL.

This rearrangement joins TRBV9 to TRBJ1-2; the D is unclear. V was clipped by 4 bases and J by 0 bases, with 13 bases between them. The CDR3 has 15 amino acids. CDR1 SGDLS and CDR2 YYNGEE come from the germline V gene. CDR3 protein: CASSPRRTANYGYTF. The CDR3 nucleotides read TGTGCCAGCAGCCCCCGACGGACCGCTAACTATGGCTACACCTTC.